Following are 13 T cell receptor beta chains from one sample sequenced in a study of sequential checkpoint blockade in melanoma. Sequencing used immunoSEQ multiplex PCR; TCRdb keeps in-frame clones, though not all of them. Of approximately 13,000 clones listed, roughly 27% are singletons. Treatment here: randomized to nivolumab then ipilimumab (arm A) or the reverse (arm B). Here the sequenced sample was tumor tissue (inferred from file names), taken from a patient given nivolumab and ipilimumab in sequence. The source of these receptors is a human donor with melanoma.

The chain uses TRBV15 and TRBJ2-1; possibly TRBD2 for D (5 bases). CDR3 size: 15 residues. Trimming took 1 base from V and 8 from J, leaving 15 bases between them. Germline CDR1 is LNHNV and CDR2 is YYDKDF (reference sequence). CDR3 amino acids: CATSRARATGDEQFF. The DNA for the CDR3 is TGTGCCACCAGCAGAGCCCGGGCCACCGGGGATGAGCAGTTCTTC. The whole variable domain, remainder taken from reference TRBV15 and TRBJ2-1, is DAMVIQNPRYQVTQFGKPVTLSCSQTLNHNVMYWYQQKSSQAPKLLFHYYDKDFNNEADTPDNFQSRRPNTSFCFLDIRSPGLGDTAMYLCATSRARATGDEQFFGPGTRLTVL.

This clone was seen more than once but under ten times. The chain combines TRBV11-3 with TRBJ2-1; either TRBD1 or TRBD2 may supply D (5 bases each). Germline V lookup: CDR1 SGHNT, CDR2 YENEEA. CDR3 length: 14 amino acids. The V and J ends lost 2 bases and 9 bases respectively, with 14 bases between them. The DNA for the CDR3 is TGTGCCAGCAGCTTAAGGGACGGGGTAGGTGAGCAGTTCTTC. Translating it yields CASSLRDGVGEQFF.

The rearrangement uses TRBV6-8 and TRBJ1-2, with a tentative D call TRBD1 (5 bases). The CDR3 sequence is 14 residues long. Germline V gene sequence: CDR1 MNHGY, CDR2 SAAAGT. V was shortened by 3 bases and J by 3 bases, with 11 bases between the two germline ends. CDR3 in amino acids: CASSYSEGYYGYTF. In DNA form, the CDR3 reads TGTGCCAGCAGTTATTCCGAGGGGTACTATGGCTACACCTTC.

This clone was observed a few times. This chain uses TRBV7-1 with TRBJ2-3, with D perhaps assigned TRBD1 or TRBD2 (5 bases each). TRBV7-1 is flagged as an ORF with uncertain function. V was clipped by 5 bases and J by 1 base, with 7 bases between them. This CDR3 has 13 amino acids. The CDR3 region is CASSLGGTDTQYF. The CDR3, as DNA: TGTGCCAGCAGCCTGGGGGGCACAGATACGCAGTATTTT.

The J gene is TRBJ2-7, the V gene TRBV18; 10 nucleotides line up with TRBD1. The V gene's germline CDR1 is KGHSH and CDR2 LQKENI. Trimming cost V 1 base and J 6 bases; bases outside gene matches: 6. This CDR3 has 15 amino acids. DNA for the CDR3: TGTGCCAGCTCACCACGAGACAGGGGGCTAGGCGAGCAGTACTTC. Translation: CASSPRDRGLGEQYF.

This clone showed up many times. The rearrangement links TRBV6-8 to TRBJ2-1; TRBD2 agrees at 7 bases. V was clipped by 8 bases and J by 7 bases; unmatched bases: 8. The germline V gene encodes CDR1 MNHGY and CDR2 SAAAGT. The CDR3 spans 13 residues. The chain's CDR3 is CASRGEGGNEQFF. The DNA for the CDR3 is TGTGCCAGCCGAGGGGAGGGCGGAAATGAGCAGTTCTTC.

This clone has more than one count but fewer than ten. This rearrangement joins TRBV6-8 to TRBJ1-2; 12 bases match TRBD1. Germline V lookup: CDR1 MNHGY, CDR2 SAAAGT. This CDR3 spans 15 amino acids. Losses at the gene ends were 10 bases for V and 8 bases for J; bases not matched to a gene: 14. The CDR3 reads CAIRVRDRGLEGYTF. CDR3 coding DNA: TGTGCCATCAGAGTCCGGGACAGGGGGCTTGAGGGCTACACCTTC.

This clone was detected many times. The chain couples TRBV6-8 to TRBJ2-7, with D tentatively TRBD2 (6 bases). The ends were cut back, 4 bases at V and 5 bases at J, with 15 bases in the middle. Per the germline V gene, CDR1 is MNHGY and CDR2 is SAAAGT. The CDR3 contains 14 residues. CDR3 in amino acids: CASSSSERVNEQYF. As DNA, the CDR3 is TGTGCCAGCAGTTCCTCAGAGCGGGTTAACGAGCAGTACTTC.

The chain recombines TRBV15 with TRBJ1-2; TRBD1 aligns across 7 bases. CDR3 size: 15 residues. The germline V gene encodes CDR1 LNHNV and CDR2 YYDKDF (reference sequence). V trimming: 0 bases; J trimming: 6 bases; junction bases outside the gene matches: 7. CDR3 bases: TGTGCCACCAGCAGAGAGGCAATGGACAGGAATGGCTACACCTTC. As protein: CATSREAMDRNGYTF.

The CDR3 DNA follows: TGTGCCAGCAGTTTGGAAGCGTGGAGGGATGAGCAGTTCTTC. This translates into CASSLEAWRDEQFF. The J gene is TRBJ2-1, the V gene TRBV28, with D maybe TRBD2 (6 bases). From germline, CDR1 is MDHEN and CDR2 SYDVKM. The CDR3 contains 14 residues. The germline V and J ends were trimmed by 3 bases and 8 bases, with 14 bases remaining between them.

The chain joins TRBV6-8 to TRBJ1-1; 8 nucleotides align to TRBD1. J lost 4 bases, V lost 6 bases, and 4 bases had no gene match. This CDR3 has 13 amino acids. Germline loops: CDR1 MNHGY, CDR2 SAAAGT. The DNA of the CDR3 is TGTGCCAGCAGACGGACAGGGTTCACTGAAGCTTTCTTT. Amino acid sequence: CASRRTGFTEAFF.

In its sample, this clone was seen a few times. The chain links TRBV5-1 to TRBJ2-5; 8 positions agree with TRBD1. V shed 0 bases, J shed 4 bases, and the junction held 5 bases outside the gene matches. Germline CDR1 reads SGHRS; CDR2 reads YFSETQ. This CDR3 comprises 15 residues. CDR3 region: CASSLAGDRGETQYF. CDR3 in DNA: TGCGCCAGCAGCTTGGCCGGAGACAGGGGAGAGACCCAGTACTTC.

This clone occurred a few times. The V and J genes are TRBV7-1 and TRBJ2-7; 7 positions match TRBD1. TRBV7-1 is an ORF; its function is uncertain. Unmatched junction bases numbered 8, after V lost 3 bases and J lost 3 bases. This CDR3 has 15 residues. Here the CDR3 reads CASSSLTGSIYEQYF. The CDR3 DNA is TGTGCCAGCAGCTCTCTGACAGGGAGTATCTACGAGCAGTACTTC.